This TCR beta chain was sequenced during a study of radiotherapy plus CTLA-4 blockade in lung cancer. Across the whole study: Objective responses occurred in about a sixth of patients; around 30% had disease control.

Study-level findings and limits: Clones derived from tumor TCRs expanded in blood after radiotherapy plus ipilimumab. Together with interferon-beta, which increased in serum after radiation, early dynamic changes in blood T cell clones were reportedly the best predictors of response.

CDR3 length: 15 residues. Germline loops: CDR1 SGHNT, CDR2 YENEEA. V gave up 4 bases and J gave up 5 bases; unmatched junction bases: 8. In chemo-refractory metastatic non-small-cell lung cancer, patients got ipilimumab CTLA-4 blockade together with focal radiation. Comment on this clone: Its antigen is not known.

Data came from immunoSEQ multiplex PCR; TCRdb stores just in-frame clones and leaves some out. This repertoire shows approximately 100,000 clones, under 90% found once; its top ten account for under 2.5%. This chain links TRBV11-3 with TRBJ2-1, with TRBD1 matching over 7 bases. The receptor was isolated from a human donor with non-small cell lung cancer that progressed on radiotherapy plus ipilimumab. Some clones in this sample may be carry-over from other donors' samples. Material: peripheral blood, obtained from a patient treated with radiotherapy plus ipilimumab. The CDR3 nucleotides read TGTGCCAGCAGCTCACCTAACACAGGGGACAATGAGCAGTTCTTC. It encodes CASSSPNTGDNEQFF.